The source of this T cell receptor (beta chain) is a study of fetal regulatory T cell absence and autoimmunity. Sequenced by immunoSEQ multiplex PCR; TCRdb stores in-frame clones only, minus some. The sample has some 87,000 clones; less than 80% are singletons. This clone was counted a single time. The CDR3 totals 14 residues. With 4 bases clipped from V and 0 bases from J, the junction kept 0 bases outside the gene matches. Germline CDR1 and CDR2: PRHDT and FYEKMQ (reference sequence). Material for sequencing was pancreas tissue. The V and J genes are TRBV13 and TRBJ1-3, with 7 nucleotides matching TRBD1. This TCR came from a male donor with IPEX syndrome. CDR3 sequence reads: CASSSGGSGNTIYF. CDR3 nucleotide sequence: TGTGCCAGCAGCTCAGGGGGCTCTGGAAACACCATATATTTT.